This T cell receptor (beta chain) was sequenced in a study of T cell changes during pregnancy in multiple sclerosis. Trimming stripped 5 bases from V and 1 base from J, with 15 bases between. The CDR3 totals 16 residues. Germline V gives CDR1 MDHEN, CDR2 SYDVKM. Libraries were prepared by immunoSEQ multiplex PCR; TCRdb keeps only in-frame clonotypes and omits some of them. The table has roughly 53,000 clones, 80% to 95% seen once. This clone was observed a single time. The material was CD4+ T cells from peripheral blood mononuclear cells, obtained in the third trimester of pregnancy. The rearrangement joins TRBV28 to TRBJ1-3; possibly TRBD1 for D (5 bases). This TCR came from a female donor with multiple sclerosis, enrolled in a pregnancy study. The CDR3 nucleotides are TGTGCCAGCAGTGCGGGACGGACCACATCTGGAAACACCATATATTTT. As protein: CASSAGRTTSGNTIYF.